These 9 T cell receptor beta chains originate from one sample sequenced in a study of human T cells and chemical hapten exposure. Stated time point: pre-sensitization, week 0. Regarding treatment: therapeutic diphenylcyclopropenone sensitization with weekly scalp DPC. Total RNA was extracted from unfractionated whole blood. Each CDR3 protein gets one entry after TCRdb re-called the RACE reads with MiXCR. The data show 35,000 to 40,000 distinct CDR3 sequences, with 10% to 15% seen just once and roughly 1.9% held by the top ten. The sequencing used whole blood, collected in connection with sensitization to the hapten diphenylcyclopropenone (DPC). Every receptor here comes from a woman aged 40 to 50 with alopecia areata. Some clones in this sample may be carry-over from other donors' samples.

The CDR3 nucleotides are TGTGCCAGCAGAGAGACTAGCGGTTATGCGGGGTTCTTC. Protein product: CASRETSGYAGFF. This rearrangement joins TRBV2 to TRBJ2-1; 9 nucleotides align to TRBD2. The CDR3 is 13 amino acids. Germline-derived CDR1 and CDR2 are SNHLY and FYNNEI. The ends lost 6 bases at V and 15 bases at J; junction bases unmatched: 12. The complete variable domain, with remaining parts taken from reference TRBV2 and TRBJ2-1, reads EPEVTQTPSHQVTQMGQEVILRCVPISNHLYFYWYRQILGQKVEFLVSFYNNEISEKSEIFDDQFSVERPDGSNFTLKIRSTKLEDSAMYFCASRETSGYAGFFGPGTRLTVL.

The V call is TRBV28, the J call TRBJ1-1; D is unresolved. In germline, CDR1 is MDHEN, CDR2 SYDVKM. V lost 5 bases, J lost 5 bases, and 12 bases lay in between. The CDR3 totals 13 residues. The CDR3 DNA sequence: TGTGCCAGCAGTCCTGGCGGAGAAACTGAAGCTTTCTTT. Its protein is CASSPGGETEAFF.

This clonotype was observed at least ten times. CDR3 DNA sequence: TGTGCCAGCAGCTTTTGGCGGACCACATACGAGCAGTACTTC. Its translation: CASSFWRTTYEQYF. The rearrangement joins TRBV13 to TRBJ2-7; D is uncertain. The CDR3 extends over 14 amino acids. Trimming cost V 3 bases and J 4 bases, with 13 bases left between them. Germline CDR1 PRHDT, CDR2 FYEKMQ (reference sequence).

This clonotype was seen ten or more times. V usage is TRBV29-1 and J usage is TRBJ2-7; D not certain. The CDR3 totals 13 residues. V shed 2 bases and J shed 5 bases, with 13 bases lying between them. From germline, CDR1 is SQVTM and CDR2 ANQGSEA. CDR3 sequence reads: CSVERRRPDEQYF. The DNA for the CDR3 is TGCAGCGTTGAACGACGTAGACCAGACGAGCAGTACTTC.

The V call is TRBV6-4, the J call TRBJ2-3; weak D call: TRBD1 (6 bases). CDR1 and CDR2 from the germline V gene are MRHNA and SNTAGT. Trimming cost V 3 bases and J 5 bases, with 9 bases left between them. The CDR3 is 13 residues long. The CDR3 loop is CASSEQGRDTQYF. The CDR3 nucleotides read TGTGCCAGCAGTGAACAGGGTCGAGATACGCAGTATTTT.

This clonotype was detected a few times. The CDR3 nucleotides read TGCAGCGTTGAATTTGCAGGGGCGCGCGAAAAACTGTTTTTT. Translated: CSVEFAGAREKLFF. The chain recombines TRBV29-1 with TRBJ1-4; a possible D gene is TRBD1 (6 bases). Germline V CDR1 and CDR2: SQVTM, ANQGSEA. V was clipped by 2 bases and J by 8 bases, with 15 bases between them. The CDR3 covers 14 residues.

The gene calls are TRBV28 and TRBJ2-1; D possibly corresponds to TRBD1 (6 bases). The CDR3 length is 13 residues. V lost 8 bases, J lost 2 bases, and 10 bases lay in between. Germline V gene sequence: CDR1 MDHEN, CDR2 SYDVKM. The CDR3 reads CASGGSTYNEQFF. The DNA of the CDR3 is TGTGCCAGCGGGGGCAGCACCTACAATGAGCAGTTCTTC.

This clonotype was detected many times. The V gene is TRBV28, the J gene TRBJ2-5, with TRBD1 matching 7 bases. Germline assignment: CDR1 MDHEN and CDR2 SYDVKM. This CDR3 is 12 amino acids long. Germline trimming cut 6 bases from V and 5 bases from J; bases unmatched to any gene: 3. CDR3 DNA: TGTGCCAGCAGGACAGGGCGCGAGACCCAGTACTTC. Translated, it gives CASRTGRETQYF.

This clonotype was seen ten or more times. The chain has TRBV5-4 and TRBJ2-2; maybe TRBD2 (5 bases). This CDR3 region has 15 residues. In germline, CDR1 is SGHNT, CDR2 YYREEE (reference sequence). V lost 4 bases to trimming and J lost 4 bases, with 14 bases between them. For the CDR3, the DNA is TGTGCCAGCAGCCTTGGAAGGGCGGGCACCGGGGAGCTGTTTTTT. It translates to CASSLGRAGTGELFF.